This passage covers 32 T cell receptor beta chains from one sample sequenced in a study of cytomegalovirus exposure and HLA in healthy donors. PCR involved 60 Vbeta and 13 Jbeta primers. Produced via immunoSEQ multiplex PCR; TCRdb's table is partial and in-frame only. The sample lists about 160,000 clones, 80% occurring once. Source material: PBMCs. These receptors all stem from a male donor in good health and CMV-seropositive.

The rearrangement links TRBV4-2 to TRBJ1-2; D possibly corresponds to TRBD1 (5 bases). Between the trimmed V and J ends, which lost 1 base and 2 bases, there was a span of 11 bases. The CDR3 has 15 residues. CDR1 is LGHNA and CDR2 is YNFKEQ in the germline V gene. DNA of the CDR3: TGTGCCAGCAGCCAAGCGGTGGGGGGAAACTATGGCTACACCTTC. Amino acid sequence: CASSQAVGGNYGYTF.

The V and J genes are TRBV7-9 and TRBJ2-7, with D tentatively TRBD1 (5 bases). The CDR3 extends over 14 amino acids. Germline-derived CDR1 and CDR2 are SEHNR and FQNEAQ (reference sequence). The germline V and J ends were trimmed by 5 bases and 2 bases, with 13 bases remaining between them. CDR3 in DNA: TGTGCCAGCAGCCCTCAGGGCACCCCCTACGAGCAGTACTTC. Translating gives CASSPQGTPYEQYF. The full variable domain, in which reference TRBV7-9 and TRBJ2-7 provide the parts outside the CDR3, is DTGVSQNPRHKITKRGQNVTFRCDPISEHNRLYWYRQTLGQGPEFLTYFQNEAQLEKSRLLSDRFSAERPKGSFSTLEIQRTEQGDSAMYLCASSPQGTPYEQYFGPGTRLTVT.

The V and J genes are TRBV27 and TRBJ1-2; the D is unclear. The V gene lost 4 bases and the J gene lost 6 bases, with 18 bases spanning the gap. This CDR3 spans 15 amino acids. Germline CDR1 and CDR2: MNHEY and SMNVEV (reference sequence). CDR3 loop: CASSSRTLPQDGYTF. In DNA, the CDR3 is TGTGCCAGCAGTTCCCGGACTCTTCCGCAGGATGGCTACACCTTC.

In its sample, this clone was seen once. The chain has TRBV5-1 and TRBJ2-7; possibly TRBD1 for D (9 bases). The CDR3 extends over 15 amino acids. CDR1 SGHRS and CDR2 YFSETQ come from the germline V gene. V dropped 9 bases and J dropped 4 bases, with 23 bases sitting between them. The CDR3: CATSRGDREGYEQYF. The CDR3 DNA is TGCGCCACCTCGCGGGGGGACAGGGAGGGGTACGAGCAGTACTTC.

A word on this clone: An end of the junction does not agree with germline; a read error may underlie this. V and J are TRBV9 and TRBJ2-7; D uncertain. The V gene's germline CDR1 is SGDLS and CDR2 YYNGEE. CDR3 size: 8 residues. For the CDR3, the DNA is TGTGCCAGCGGCCCCATGGTCTTC. It yields the protein CASGPMVF.

The rearrangement links TRBV10-3 to TRBJ1-2, with unresolved D. V was trimmed by 6 bases and J by 3 bases, leaving 5 bases between them. CDR1 is ENHRY, CDR2 SYGVKD, per germline. The CDR3 extends over 11 amino acids. CDR3 nucleotides: TGTGCCATCAGGGGCGACTATGGCTACACCTTC. This encodes CAIRGDYGYTF.

The chain joins TRBV10-3 to TRBJ2-7; TRBD2 aligns across 13 bases. Germline assignment: CDR1 ENHRY and CDR2 SYGVKD. The CDR3 is made up of 14 amino acids. Trimming at V came to 4 bases and at J to 6 bases, leaving 3 bases not matched to a gene. CDR3 loop: CAISGTSGSPEQYF. CDR3 bases: TGTGCCATCAGTGGGACTAGCGGGAGCCCCGAGCAGTACTTC.

V is TRBV19 and J is TRBJ2-7; 9 bases are a match to TRBD2. The CDR3 has 15 amino acids. The V and J ends lost 4 bases and 4 bases, in that order; junction bases with no gene match: 8. The V gene's germline CDR1 is LNHDA and CDR2 SQIVND (reference sequence). In DNA form, the CDR3 reads TGTGCCAGTAGTACTCGTAGCGGGAGTTTTTACGAGCAGTACTTC. Amino acids: CASSTRSGSFYEQYF.

This chain connects TRBV11-3 to TRBJ2-3; D is possibly TRBD2 (6 bases). V was shortened by 0 bases and J by 0 bases, with 10 bases between the two germline ends. Germline CDR1 reads SGHNT; CDR2 reads YENEEA. The CDR3 totals 16 residues. The chain's CDR3 is CASSLDGGTSTDTQYF. As DNA, the CDR3 is TGTGCCAGCAGCTTAGACGGCGGGACTAGCACAGATACGCAGTATTTT.

The table lists this clone with a few counts. The chain couples TRBV6-4 to TRBJ2-3, with 8 bases matching TRBD2. Germline lookup yields CDR1 MRHNA and CDR2 SNTAGT. V lost 8 bases, J lost 2 bases, and 6 bases stayed unmatched. The CDR3 loop spans 14 amino acids. The CDR3 is CASRLSGNTDTQYF. CDR3 coding DNA: TGTGCCAGCCGACTTAGCGGGAACACAGATACGCAGTATTTT.

The chain couples TRBV7-6 to TRBJ2-7; 8 bases agree with TRBD2. CDR3 size: 15 residues. Germline V lookup: CDR1 SGHVS, CDR2 FNYEAQ. The trim removed 1 base at V and 3 bases at J, leaving 5 bases unmatched. CDR3 nucleotides: TGTGCCAGCAGCTTAGATACTAGCGGATACTACGAGCAGTACTTC. Translated, it gives CASSLDTSGYYEQYF. The whole variable domain, filled in from reference TRBV7-6 and TRBJ2-7, reads GAGVSQSPRYKVTKRGQDVALRCDPISGHVSLYWYRQALGQGPEFLTYFNYEAQQDKSGLPNDRFSAERPEGSISTLTIQRTEQRDSAMYRCASSLDTSGYYEQYFGPGTRLTVT.

This chain links TRBV9 with TRBJ2-1; D uncertain. This CDR3 has 13 amino acids. The V and J ends lost 4 bases and 10 bases respectively, with 15 bases between them. The germline gives CDR1 SGDLS, CDR2 YYNGEE. CDR3 in amino acids: CASSNPTSQEQFF. DNA of the CDR3: TGTGCCAGCAGCAACCCGACATCTCAGGAGCAGTTCTTC.

This chain links TRBV19 with TRBJ1-5; TRBD1 matches 10 bases. Germline CDR1 and CDR2: LNHDA and SQIVND (reference sequence). The junction had 16 bases not matched to a gene; V was cut back by 5 bases and J by 0 bases. The CDR3 length is 20 residues. The CDR3 DNA sequence: TGTGCCAGTAGTCCTGACCTAGGGACAGGGGCCTACTATAGCAATCAGCCCCAGCATTTT. Protein: CASSPDLGTGAYYSNQPQHF. Using reference TRBV19 and TRBJ1-5 for the parts outside the CDR3, the full variable domain is DGGITQSPKYLFRKEGQNVTLSCEQNLNHDAMYWYRQDPGQGLRLIYYSQIVNDFQKGDIAEGYSVSREKKESFPLTVTSAQKNPTAFYLCASSPDLGTGAYYSNQPQHFGDGTRLSIL.

The chain combines TRBV13 with TRBJ2-1, with D tentatively TRBD2 (6 bases). The V gene lost 0 bases and the J gene lost 9 bases, with 9 bases spanning the gap. The CDR3 spans 13 residues. Germline V gene sequence: CDR1 PRHDT, CDR2 FYEKMQ (reference sequence). The DNA of the CDR3 is TGTGCCAGCAGCTTAGGCGGGAGTGTTGAGCAGTTCTTC. Its protein product is CASSLGGSVEQFF.

The J gene is TRBJ1-1, the V gene TRBV9; 12 bases fit TRBD1. Germline loops: CDR1 SGDLS, CDR2 YYNGEE. After removal of 3 bases from V and 3 bases from J, the junction contained 6 bases not matched to a gene. The length of the CDR3 is 16 residues. CDR3 loop: CASSAGQGAGYTEAFF. In DNA form, the CDR3 reads TGTGCCAGCAGCGCGGGACAGGGGGCTGGGTACACTGAAGCTTTCTTT.

The gene calls are TRBV7-2 and TRBJ2-7; no clear D gene. The V and J ends lost 5 bases and 2 bases respectively, with 7 bases between them. CDR1 is SGHTA and CDR2 is FQGNSA in the germline V gene. The CDR3 consists of 12 residues. The CDR3 region has the DNA TGTGCCAGCAGCAAAAGCACCTACGAGCAGTACTTC. This translates into CASSKSTYEQYF.

The gene calls are TRBV9 and TRBJ2-5; 9 bases line up with TRBD2. The J call may be in error: the DNA end matches TRBJ2-7 better. Germline assignment: CDR1 SGDLS and CDR2 YYNGEE. The CDR3 runs 14 residues. The CDR3 protein is CASSGSGSSYEQYF. CDR3 in DNA: TGTGCCTCCTCGGGTAGCGGGAGCTCCTACGAGCAGTACTTC.

The rearrangement joins TRBV18 to TRBJ1-1, with no clear D. The CDR3 sequence is 16 residues long. Germline CDR1 is KGHSH and CDR2 is LQKENI. V dropped 1 base and J dropped 4 bases, with 16 bases sitting between them. The CDR3 region is CASSPRQRERSTEAFF. CDR3 DNA: TGTGCCAGCTCACCACGTCAGAGGGAACGGAGCACTGAAGCTTTCTTT.

This chain connects TRBV30 to TRBJ2-5; D is perhaps TRBD2 (6 bases). Trimming left V 2 bases short and J 4 bases short, with 11 bases between. CDR3 length: 13 amino acids. Germline V gene sequence: CDR1 GTSNPN, CDR2 SVGIG (reference sequence). Here the CDR3 DNA reads TGTGCCTGGAGTCGTGGGGGAGGAGAGACCCAGTACTTC. Protein sequence: CAWSRGGGETQYF.

The V gene is TRBV19, the J gene TRBJ1-3; D perhaps matches TRBD1 (6 bases). CDR1 is LNHDA, CDR2 SQIVND, per germline (reference sequence). The CDR3 contains 17 residues. V was clipped by 3 bases and J by 1 base, with 16 bases between them. The CDR3 DNA is TGTGCCAGTAGTATCTGGGGGAACAGGGATTCTGGAAACACCATATATTTT. Residues: CASSIWGNRDSGNTIYF. Using reference TRBV19 and TRBJ1-3 for the parts outside the CDR3, the full variable domain is DGGITQSPKYLFRKEGQNVTLSCEQNLNHDAMYWYRQDPGQGLRLIYYSQIVNDFQKGDIAEGYSVSREKKESFPLTVTSAQKNPTAFYLCASSIWGNRDSGNTIYFGEGSWLTVV.

The chain combines TRBV7-8 with TRBJ2-7; TRBD2 agrees at 13 bases. V lost 11 bases and J lost 4; bases outside the gene matches: 8. The germline V gene encodes CDR1 SGHVS and CDR2 FQNEAQ. CDR3 length equals 14 residues. The CDR3 DNA sequence: TGTGCCGTCTTGGGACTAGCGGGAAATTACGAGCAGTACTTC. Its translation is CAVLGLAGNYEQYF.

In its sample, this clone was seen a few times. The V and J genes are TRBV19 and TRBJ1-5, with 12 nucleotides matching TRBD1. The CDR3 length is 18 residues. With V trimmed by 10 bases and J by 2 bases, 15 bases remained unmatched. Germline-derived CDR1 and CDR2 are LNHDA and SQIVND (reference sequence). CDR3 amino acids: CATTARDRGRPGNQPQHF. The CDR3 region has the DNA TGTGCCACTACAGCTCGGGACAGGGGGCGCCCGGGCAATCAGCCCCAGCATTTT.

The chain is built from TRBV6-1 and TRBJ1-1; D gene unclear. Germline V gene lookup returns CDR1 MNHNS and CDR2 SASEGT. The CDR3 runs 16 residues. V gave up 3 bases and J gave up 5 bases, with 19 bases separating them. CDR3 protein: CASSDVNPAIGTEAFF. Here the CDR3 DNA reads TGTGCCAGCAGTGACGTAAACCCCGCCATCGGTACTGAAGCTTTCTTT.

The chain recombines TRBV6-4 with TRBJ2-1; D may be TRBD1 (5 bases). The V end was cut by 2 bases, the J end by 10 bases, with 15 bases between. Germline CDR1 reads MRHNA; CDR2 reads SNTAGT. This CDR3 contains 14 residues. Here the CDR3 DNA reads TGTGCCAGCAGTGACGGGCTGGGGCCTTTCGAGCAGTTCTTC. The encoded protein is CASSDGLGPFEQFF.

V and J are TRBV14 and TRBJ2-7; TRBD2 aligns across 13 bases. Germline CDR1 is SGHDN and CDR2 is FVKESK. This CDR3 region has 16 residues. J gave up 2 bases and V 3 bases, and 4 bases lay outside the gene matches. Here the CDR3 DNA reads TGTGCCAGCAGCCACGGACTAGCGGGAGATACCTACGAGCAGTACTTC. This sequence encodes CASSHGLAGDTYEQYF.

Details on this clone: Germline and junction disagree at one end, which may indicate a read error. V usage is TRBV7-9 and J usage is TRBJ2-1, with TRBD2 as a possible D gene (6 bases). The CDR3 runs to 17 residues. The V gene's germline CDR1 is SEHNR and CDR2 FQNEAQ (reference sequence). DNA of the CDR3: TGTTCCAGCAGCTCCCCTAGAAAATACGGGAGTCTGGATGAGCAGTTCTTC. Translated, it gives CSSSSPRKYGSLDEQFF.

V and J are TRBV18 and TRBJ2-5, with D possibly matching TRBD1 (6 bases). Germline lookup yields CDR1 KGHSH and CDR2 LQKENI. This CDR3 is 15 amino acids long. Trimming removed 2 bases from V and 0 bases from J, with 10 bases in between. CDR3 in amino acids: CASSPYRADQETQYF. DNA for the CDR3: TGTGCCAGCTCACCATACAGGGCGGACCAAGAGACCCAGTACTTC. Together with reference TRBV18 and TRBJ2-5, the CDR3 gives the full variable domain: NAGVMQNPRHLVRRRGQEARLRCSPMKGHSHVYWYRQLPEEGLKFMVYLQKENIIDESGMPKERFSAEFPKEGPSILRIQQVVRGDSAAYFCASSPYRADQETQYFGPGTRLLVL.

V usage is TRBV7-9 and J usage is TRBJ1-1; TRBD1 might be the D (6 bases). CDR1 is SEHNR and CDR2 is FQNEAQ in the germline V gene (reference sequence). Trimming removed 3 bases from V and 1 base from J, with 12 bases in between. CDR3 length equals 15 residues. CDR3 bases: TGTGCCAGCAGCTTTACCGACAGGACGAACACTGAAGCTTTCTTT. Translated: CASSFTDRTNTEAFF.

The V and J genes are TRBV25-1 and TRBJ2-3; possible D gene TRBD2, 7 bases. Trimming took 6 bases from V and 5 from J, leaving 12 bases between them. The CDR3 covers 13 residues. Germline loops: CDR1 MGHDK, CDR2 SYGVNS. CDR3 in DNA: TGTGCCAGCAGGAGGGGGGGGCGAGATACGCAGTATTTT. Residues: CASRRGGRDTQYF.

The gene calls are TRBV7-9 and TRBJ1-4, with D perhaps matching TRBD1 (6 bases). CDR1 SEHNR and CDR2 FQNEAQ come from the germline V gene (reference sequence). The CDR3 contains 14 residues. V lost 4 bases and J lost 5, with 11 bases in between. The CDR3 protein is CASSSQGINEKLFF. The CDR3 region has the DNA TGTGCCAGCAGCTCTCAGGGGATAAATGAAAAACTGTTTTTT.

The CDR3 DNA is TGCGCCAGCAGCATACAACAGGGGGCCTGGACAGATACGCAGTATTTT. Translation: CASSIQQGAWTDTQYF. The chain has TRBV5-1 and TRBJ2-3, with 9 bases fitting TRBD1. The germline CDR1 and CDR2 sequences are SGHRS and YFSETQ. The J segment lost 3 bases and the V segment lost 4 bases, leaving 9 bases of the junction unmatched. The CDR3 covers 16 residues. Complete variable domain (other parts from reference TRBV5-1 and TRBJ2-3): KAGVTQTPRYLIKTRGQQVTLSCSPISGHRSVSWYQQTPGQGLQFLFEYFSETQRNKGNFPGRFSGRQFSNSRSEMNVSTLELGDSALYLCASSIQQGAWTDTQYFGPGTRLTVL.

In this sample, this clone turned up a few times. The rearrangement links TRBV5-1 to TRBJ2-7; 13 bases match TRBD2. The CDR3 covers 15 residues. Germline CDR1 is SGHRS and CDR2 is YFSETQ. With 4 bases clipped from V and 4 bases from J, the junction kept 5 bases outside the gene matches. The DNA for the CDR3 is TGCGCCAGCAGCGCGGGACTAGCGGGGCCATACGAGCAGTACTTC. Translating it yields CASSAGLAGPYEQYF.